This is a list of T cell receptor beta chains from one sample in a study of early T cells in non-severe SARS-CoV-2 infection. Each CDR3 protein gets one entry after TCRdb re-called the 5' RACE reads with MiXCR. Of about 77,000 distinct CDR3 sequences in the sample, about 17% are singletons; the top ten hold 2.9%. Sequencing used whole blood. Source of these receptors: an adult who was a healthcare worker with PCR-confirmed SARS-CoV-2 infection or an uninfected control (not recorded which). CDR3s include the opening cysteine and the closing phenylalanine or tryptophan. Size tells how often a clone was seen (once, few, many) or the class of an expanded clone, and some rows leave it out.

size,V,CDR3
-,TRBV4-2,CASSPSGGAAGELFF
many,TRBV5-1,CASSGRAGMYNEQFF
many,TRBV19,CASTLGQGNGYTF
few,TRBV29-1,CSVTGNSYEQYF
-,TRBV5-1,CASSFLPNGAEAFF
few,TRBV7-3,CASSQTRGASGFQETQYF
-,TRBV11-2,CASSSGTSGSWDNEQFF
few,TRBV30,CAWSPPGPTGLFF
few,TRBV10-3,CAARDSGGITTSTDTQYF
-,TRBV2,CASSDRAWANEKLFF
-,TRBV28,CASSPLDRDQSAQHF
few,TRBV11-2,CASSLIRPTVAQNTEAFF
few,TRBV12-3/TRBV12-4,CASSQGQSNYGYTF
-,TRBV5-1,CASSPPGYEQFF
few,TRBV5-1,CASSQEGLSYNEQFF
many,TRBV29-1,CSGTTGFNQPQHF
few,TRBV6-1,CASSSGLAGSLQETQYF
few,TRBV29-1,CSVHSGGRQYF
few,TRBV11-2,CASSSQRGGIDTQYF
-,TRBV28,CASSGTGIYGYTF
-,TRBV23-1,CASTIPGEQYF
few,TRBV6-5,CASSQHQGPGELFF
many,TRBV20-1,CSAGRETQYF
-,TRBV12-3/TRBV12-4,CASAVGSSYEQYF
few,TRBV2,CASRALGSNPNTEAFF
many,TRBV30,CAWSSWVQPQHF
many,TRBV5-1,CASSLVGSYEQYF
-,TRBV7-8,CASSLLRTTGETQYF
-,TRBV5-1,CASSFIAGDRGNIEQFF
-,TRBV5-1,CASSLKRGANTGELFF
-,TRBV28,CASTSGTYEQYF
few,TRBV5-1,CASQEGGYNEQFF
-,TRBV29-1,CSVEGRAGNTIYF
-,TRBV11-3,CASSLGGTRADNEQFF
many,TRBV6-1,CASSETGGSEKLFF
-,TRBV29-1,CSASLGVYNEQFF
-,TRBV6-6,CASRPGLAGVYSAGELFF
-,TRBV9,CASSALAGGLTYNEQFF
-,TRBV14,CASSQEVGAGELFF
-,TRBV11-3,CASSLEHDNNEQFF
few,TRBV5-8,CASSLRTEGETQYF
-,TRBV6-2/TRBV6-3,CASSAIQSNQPQHF
-,TRBV11-3,CASSSQAEKLFF
few,TRBV10-3,CAIRGGASDYEQYF
-,TRBV7-3,CASSWTGKGTQYF
-,TRBV7-2,CASSLRAVGHQETQYF
few,TRBV6-5,CASSRQGGPYEQYF
many,TRBV11-2,CASSLNTEAFF
few,TRBV6-2/TRBV6-3,CASSPSWGGQPQHF